This passage covers 18 T cell receptor beta chains from one sample sequenced in a study of T cell changes during pregnancy in multiple sclerosis. Sequencing used immunoSEQ multiplex PCR; TCRdb keeps in-frame clones, though not all of them. The top ten hold about 0.5% of the sample, which has about 70,000 clones, 94% seen once. This specimen consisted of peripheral blood, obtained in the third trimester of pregnancy. These receptors came from a female donor with multiple sclerosis, enrolled in a pregnancy study.

The chain is built from TRBV10-2 and TRBJ1-2; D is uncertain. Germline values: CDR1 WSHSY, CDR2 SAAADI. The CDR3 sequence is 15 residues long. The germline V and J ends were trimmed by 2 bases and 3 bases, with 13 bases remaining between them. The CDR3 sequence is CASSEGGLPYYGYTF. The CDR3 DNA reads TGCGCCAGCAGTGAGGGTGGACTGCCCTACTATGGCTACACCTTC.

The J gene is TRBJ1-1, the V gene TRBV19; no clear D gene. The CDR3 sequence is 14 residues long. V was clipped by 6 bases and J by 4 bases, with 15 bases between them. CDR1 LNHDA and CDR2 SQIVND come from the germline V gene (reference sequence). CDR3 region: CASSPNGLGTEAFF. DNA for the CDR3: TGTGCCAGTAGCCCTAACGGTCTCGGCACTGAAGCTTTCTTT.

The V call is TRBV7-2, the J call TRBJ2-4, with TRBD2 matching 7 bases. Germline V gene data show CDR1 as SGHTA and CDR2 as FQGNSA. Trimming removed 5 bases from V and 2 bases from J; junction bases left unmatched: 9. The CDR3 consists of 16 residues. The CDR3 sequence: CASSESREGTKNIQYF. CDR3 coding DNA: TGTGCCAGCAGCGAGAGCAGGGAGGGGACCAAAAACATTCAGTACTTC.

V is TRBV6-5 and J is TRBJ2-2; 8 nucleotides match TRBD1. CDR3 length equals 15 residues. CDR1 is MNHEY and CDR2 is SVGAGI in the germline V gene. The J segment lost 7 bases and the V segment lost 8 bases, leaving 12 bases of the junction unmatched. The CDR3 protein is CASQTPGGAGGELFF. The DNA of the CDR3 is TGTGCCAGCCAAACGCCAGGGGGCGCGGGCGGGGAGCTGTTTTTT.

This chain joins TRBV25-1 and TRBJ2-7; the match to TRBD1 covers 11 bases. The CDR3 length is 14 residues. Germline V gene data show CDR1 as MGHDK and CDR2 as SYGVNS. V gave up 2 bases and J gave up 4 bases; unmatched junction bases: 1. CDR3 nucleotides: TGTGCCAGCAGTGAAGGGACAGGGGGGTACGAGCAGTACTTC. Encoded protein: CASSEGTGGYEQYF.

This clone was observed a handful of times. The V gene is TRBV6-5, the J gene TRBJ1-5, with D unclear. V dropped 2 bases and J dropped 2 bases, with 4 bases sitting between them. The germline V gene has CDR1 MNHEY and CDR2 SVGAGI. The CDR3 is made up of 13 amino acids. CDR3 in DNA: TGTGCCAGCAGTTACATCGGCAATCAGCCCCAGCATTTT. This sequence encodes CASSYIGNQPQHF.

This rearrangement joins TRBV4-3 to TRBJ2-5; D possibly corresponds to TRBD2 (5 bases). The CDR3 sequence is 15 residues long. CDR1 and CDR2 (germline): LGHNA, YSLEER. V dropped 0 bases and J dropped 2 bases, with 10 bases sitting between them. The CDR3 DNA sequence: TGCGCCAGCAGCCAAGAACACGGGATTCAAGAGACCCAGTACTTC. Translation gives CASSQEHGIQETQYF.

J is TRBJ1-1 and V is TRBV7-9; 7 bases align to TRBD1. V was clipped by 7 bases and J by 8 bases; unmatched bases: 10. The length of the CDR3 is 13 residues. Per the germline V gene, CDR1 is SEHNR and CDR2 is FQNEAQ (reference sequence). Written as DNA, the CDR3 is TGTGCCAGCAACCATTACGAGGGGGCCGAAGCTTTCTTT. Protein: CASNHYEGAEAFF.

This rearrangement joins TRBV6-6 to TRBJ2-2, with 8 bases aligning to TRBD1. The CDR3 has 16 amino acids. CDR1 is MNHNY and CDR2 is SVGAGI in the germline V gene (reference sequence). Trimming took 6 bases from V and 4 from J; bases not matched to a gene: 10. CDR3 DNA: TGTGCCAGCAGGAATACAGGGGGTCGCGGCACCGGGGAGCTGTTTTTT. Translation gives CASRNTGGRGTGELFF.

This chain connects TRBV27 to TRBJ1-4; TRBD1 matches at 9 bases. V lost 7 bases, J lost 4 bases, and 16 bases stayed unmatched. The CDR3 totals 18 residues. CDR1 is MNHEY and CDR2 is SMNVEV in the germline V gene (reference sequence). The CDR3 spells CASKPTGGSSALNEKLFF. The CDR3 bases are TGTGCCAGCAAACCTACAGGGGGCTCCTCCGCCCTTAATGAAAAACTGTTTTTT. Full variable domain (outside the CDR3, taken from reference TRBV27 and TRBJ1-4): EAQVTQNPRYLITVTGKKLTVTCSQNMNHEYMSWYRQDPGLGLRQIYYSMNVEVTDKGDVPEGYKVSRKEKRNFPLILESPSPNQTSLYFCASKPTGGSSALNEKLFFGSGTQLSVL.

The chain couples TRBV5-6 to TRBJ2-1, with D perhaps TRBD2 (6 bases). Germline values: CDR1 SGHDT, CDR2 YYEEEE. The CDR3 has 14 residues. V was clipped by 4 bases and J by 1 base, with 9 bases between them. For the CDR3, the DNA is TGTGCCAGCAGCGTCGCGGGATCCTACAATGAGCAGTTCTTC. Residues: CASSVAGSYNEQFF.

This chain links TRBV15 with TRBJ1-1; the D gene is possibly TRBD1 (5 bases). Trimming took 6 bases from V and 0 from J, leaving 11 bases between them. This CDR3 contains 14 residues. The germline CDR1 and CDR2 sequences are LNHNV and YYDKDF (reference sequence). The CDR3 region is CATRGGVLNTEAFF. DNA for the CDR3: TGTGCCACCAGGGGGGGGGTACTGAACACTGAAGCTTTCTTT.

The chain recombines TRBV6-1 with TRBJ1-1; D not resolved. The CDR3 has 13 residues. The germline V and J ends were trimmed by 5 bases and 2 bases, with 9 bases remaining between them. In germline, CDR1 is MNHNS, CDR2 SASEGT. In DNA, the CDR3 is TGTGCCAGCAGTTTCGGCGGAAACACTGAAGCTTTCTTT. Amino acid sequence: CASSFGGNTEAFF.

The chain has TRBV30 and TRBJ1-2, with a possible D match to TRBD1 (5 bases). Trimming pared 4 bases from V and 4 bases from J, leaving 13 bases between. There are 13 residues in the CDR3. CDR1 GTSNPN and CDR2 SVGIG come from the germline V gene (reference sequence). The CDR3 bases are TGTGCCTGGAATATAGTGCAGGGCTATGGCTACACCTTC. Translated: CAWNIVQGYGYTF.

V usage is TRBV7-2 and J usage is TRBJ1-2; 7 bases are shared with TRBD1. The trim removed 2 bases at V and 2 bases at J, leaving 5 bases unmatched. CDR3 size: 15 residues. Germline CDR1 and CDR2: SGHTA and FQGNSA. Here the CDR3 DNA reads TGTGCCAGCAGCTTACTGGGACAGCTAAACTATGGCTACACCTTC. Its protein is CASSLLGQLNYGYTF. Full variable domain (missing parts from reference TRBV7-2 and TRBJ1-2): GAGVSQSPSNKVTEKGKDVELRCDPISGHTALYWYRQSLGQGLEFLIYFQGNSAPDKSGLPSDRFSAERTGGSVSTLTIQRTQQEDSAVYLCASSLLGQLNYGYTFGSGTRLTVV.

The chain has TRBV27 and TRBJ1-2, with D possibly matching TRBD1 (6 bases). The CDR3 contains 17 residues. Trimming removed 0 bases from V and 7 bases from J, with 21 bases in between. CDR1 MNHEY and CDR2 SMNVEV come from the germline V gene (reference sequence). CDR3 protein: CASSLSPDSLWLGGYTF. CDR3 DNA: TGTGCCAGCAGTTTATCTCCGGACAGTCTCTGGCTGGGTGGCTACACCTTC.

The chain recombines TRBV19 with TRBJ2-6; 9 bases align to TRBD1. CDR3 length equals 17 residues. V was clipped by 7 bases and J by 0 bases; unmatched bases: 7. CDR1 LNHDA and CDR2 SQIVND come from the germline V gene (reference sequence). CDR3 residues: CASNPGQGLSGANVLTF. The CDR3 nucleotides are TGTGCCAGTAATCCGGGACAGGGTCTCTCTGGGGCCAACGTCCTGACTTTC.

V is TRBV5-5 and J is TRBJ1-5; D not certain. The CDR3 spans 14 residues. Deletions cut 1 base from V and 0 bases from J, with 5 bases between. Per germline, CDR1 SGHKS and CDR2 YYEKEE (reference sequence). Written as DNA, the CDR3 is TGTGCCAGCAGCTTGACTTATAGCAATCAGCCCCAGCATTTT. Residues: CASSLTYSNQPQHF.